Listed below are T cell receptor beta chains from one sample, sequenced in a study of cytomegalovirus exposure and HLA in healthy donors. Some clones are missing from TCRdb's copy, which holds only in-frame ones; the method was immunoSEQ multiplex PCR. The profile shows 59,000 or so clones, 75% to 90% of them singletons. Specimen: PBMCs. The receptors derive from a woman between 18 and 29 years old in good health and CMV-seronegative. The CDR3 runs from the conserved cysteine through the conserved F or W. Each record gives: J gene, clone size, D gene, V gene, CDR3 protein, CDR3 DNA. D genes are given only for firm matches. Not all rows give a size; the values are once, few, many and, for expanded clones, a class.

TRBJ1-6,.,.,TRBV9,CASSPSPGGSPLHF,TGTGCCAGCAGCCCGAGCCCCGGGGGGTCACCCCTCCACTTT
TRBJ1-5,.,.,TRBV27,CASSLGGGPQHF,TGTGCCAGCAGTTTGGGAGGGGGGCCCCAGCATTTT
TRBJ2-7,.,.,TRBV28,CASSSGAVMNEQYF,TGTGCCAGCAGTTCAGGGGCGGTAATGAACGAGCAGTACTTC
TRBJ2-5,.,.,TRBV11-2,CASTRAGAGETQYF,TGTGCCAGCACCCGTGCGGGGGCGGGAGAGACCCAGTACTTC
TRBJ2-6,.,TRBD1,TRBV6-1,CASSGQGSGANVLTF,TGTGCCAGCAGCGGACAGGGATCTGGGGCCAACGTCCTGACTTTC
TRBJ2-5,.,TRBD2,TRBV4-1,CASSQGFALAGEETQYF,TGCGCCAGCAGCCAAGGTTTCGCTCTAGCGGGGGAAGAGACCCAGTACTTC
TRBJ2-7,.,TRBD2,TRBV30,CAWRIGLAGGLSSYEQYF,TGTGCCTGGAGAATCGGACTAGCGGGAGGCTTGAGCTCCTACGAGCAGTACTTC
TRBJ1-3,.,TRBD1,TRBV5-6,CASSRRTGSGNTIYF,TGTGCCAGCAGTCGAAGGACAGGATCGGGAAACACCATATATTTT
TRBJ2-3,.,TRBD2,TRBV7-3,CASSSTSGGADTQYF,TGTGCCAGCAGCTCGACTAGCGGGGGGGCAGATACGCAGTATTTT
TRBJ1-1,once,.,TRBV27,CASGWGQGITEAFF,TGTGCCAGCGGATGGGGACAAGGGATCACTGAAGCTTTCTTT
TRBJ2-7,.,TRBD2,TRBV15,CATSSPGGEYEQYF,TGTGCCACCAGCAGCCCGGGGGGGGAATACGAGCAGTACTTC
TRBJ2-7,.,TRBD1,TRBV27,CASSTLGTASYEQYF,TGTGCCAGCAGCACCCTGGGGACAGCCTCCTACGAGCAGTACTTC
TRBJ2-3,.,.,TRBV6-5,CATGQSTDTQYF,TGTGCCACCGGACAGAGCACAGATACGCAGTATTTT
TRBJ2-3,.,.,TRBV2,CASSVQAHTQYF,TGTGCCAGCAGTGTACAGGCCCATACGCAGTATTTT
TRBJ2-7,.,.,TRBV5-6,CASSPTPGSNYEQYF,TGTGCCAGCAGCCCCACCCCCGGGAGTAACTACGAGCAGTACTTC
TRBJ1-2,.,TRBD1,TRBV5-4,CASRKTGTDYGYTF,TGTGCCAGCAGAAAAACCGGGACAGACTATGGCTACACCTTC
TRBJ2-7,few,.,TRBV27,CASKRGTILYF,TGTGCCAGCAAAAGAGGGACAATCCTGTACTTC
TRBJ2-6,.,TRBD2,TRBV7-9,CASSSGGSGANVLTF,TGTGCCAGCAGCTCGGGGGGCTCTGGGGCCAACGTCCTGACTTTC
TRBJ2-5,.,TRBD2,TRBV4-1,CASSQDPGGGRSGTQYF,TGCGCCAGCAGCCAAGATCCGGGAGGGGGGAGGTCTGGGACCCAGTACTTC
TRBJ2-2,.,.,TRBV12-2,CASRLGQENTGELFF,TGTGCAAGTCGCTTGGGACAGGAGAACACCGGGGAGCTGTTTTTT
TRBJ1-2,.,.,TRBV4-3,CASSQQGGSYGYTF,TGCGCCAGCAGCCAACAGGGTGGTAGCTATGGCTACACCTTC
TRBJ1-1,.,.,TRBV6-5,CASSYSRGGDTEAFF,TGTGCCAGCAGTTACTCGAGAGGAGGGGACACTGAAGCTTTCTTT